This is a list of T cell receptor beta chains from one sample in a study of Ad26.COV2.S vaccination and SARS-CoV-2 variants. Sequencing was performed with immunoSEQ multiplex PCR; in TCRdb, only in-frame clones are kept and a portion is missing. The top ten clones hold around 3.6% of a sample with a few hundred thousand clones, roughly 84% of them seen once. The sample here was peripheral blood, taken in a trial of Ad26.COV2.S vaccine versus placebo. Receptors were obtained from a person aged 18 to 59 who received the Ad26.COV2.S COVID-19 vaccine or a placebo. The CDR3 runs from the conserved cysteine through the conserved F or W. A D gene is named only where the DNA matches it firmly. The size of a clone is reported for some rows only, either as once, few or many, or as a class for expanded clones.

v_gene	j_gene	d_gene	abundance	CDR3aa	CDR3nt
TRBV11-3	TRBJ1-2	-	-	CASSLGVRIKNGYTF	TGTGCCAGCAGCTTAGGGGTCAGGATAAAGAATGGCTACACCTTC
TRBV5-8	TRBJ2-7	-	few	CASSAHPGGRDEQYF	TGTGCCAGCAGCGCCCACCCGGGGGGCCGGGACGAGCAGTACTTC
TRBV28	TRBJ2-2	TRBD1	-	CASSLTGDTGELFF	TGTGCCAGCAGCCTAACAGGGGACACCGGGGAGCTGTTTTTT
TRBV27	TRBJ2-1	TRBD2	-	CASRPGQGVSGGAGFHEQFF	TGTGCCAGCAGGCCCGGTCAAGGGGTCAGCGGGGGGGCAGGTTTCCATGAGCAGTTCTTC
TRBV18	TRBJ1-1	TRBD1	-	CASSIGTEMNTEAFF	TGTGCCAGCTCAATTGGGACAGAGATGAACACTGAAGCTTTCTTT
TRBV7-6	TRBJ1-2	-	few	CASSLSDSGLYGYTF	TGTGCCAGCAGCCTTTCCGACAGTGGATTGTATGGCTACACCTTC
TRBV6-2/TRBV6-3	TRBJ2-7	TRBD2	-	CASSLSGGAFYEQYF	TGTGCCAGCAGCCTTAGCGGGGGGGCCTTCTACGAGCAGTACTTC
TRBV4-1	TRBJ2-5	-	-	CASSQVLQETQYF	TGCGCCAGCAGCCAAGTCCTCCAAGAGACCCAGTACTTC
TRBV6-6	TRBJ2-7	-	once	CASKGLVTSSYEQYF	TGTGCCAGCAAAGGTTTGGTTACGAGCTCCTACGAGCAGTACTTC
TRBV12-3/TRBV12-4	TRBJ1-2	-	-	CASSKQGNYGYTF	TGTGCCAGCAGCAAACAGGGTAACTATGGCTACACCTTC
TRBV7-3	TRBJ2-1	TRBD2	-	CASSRTSGEYNEQFF	TGTGCCAGCAGCCGTACTAGCGGGGAGTACAATGAGCAGTTCTTC
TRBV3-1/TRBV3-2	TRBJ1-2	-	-	CASSSRYGYTF	TGTGCCAGCAGCTCCCGTTATGGCTACACCTTC
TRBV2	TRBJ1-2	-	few	CASSVREKGGYTF	TGTGCCAGCAGTGTAAGGGAGAAGGGTGGCTACACCTTC
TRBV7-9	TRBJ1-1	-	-	CASSWTNQGGTEAFF	TGTGCCAGCAGCTGGACAAACCAGGGCGGGACTGAAGCTTTCTTT
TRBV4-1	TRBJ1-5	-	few	CASSQRDSNQPQHF	TGCGCCAGCAGCCAAAGGGACAGCAATCAGCCCCAGCATTTT
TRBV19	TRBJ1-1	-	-	CASINNPSAEAFF	TGTGCCAGTATAAACAACCCCAGCGCTGAAGCTTTCTTT
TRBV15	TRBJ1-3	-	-	CATSTGRRGNTIYF	TGTGCCACCAGCACCGGGCGTCGGGGAAACACCATATATTTT
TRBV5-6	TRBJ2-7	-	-	CASSLAGKGYEQYF	TGTGCCAGCAGCTTGGCAGGGAAAGGGTACGAGCAGTACTTC
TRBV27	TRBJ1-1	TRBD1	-	CASRSGQGGGEAFF	TGTGCCAGCAGATCAGGACAGGGGGGGGGTGAAGCTTTCTTT
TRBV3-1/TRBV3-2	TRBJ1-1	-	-	CASSHRVTEAFF	TGTGCCAGCAGCCACCGGGTGACTGAAGCTTTCTTT
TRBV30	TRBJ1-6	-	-	CAWSVGTDASIYNSPLHF	TGTGCCTGGAGTGTGGGGACCGATGCTAGCATTTATAATTCACCCCTCCACTTT
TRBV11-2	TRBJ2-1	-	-	CASSRGGGRGSYNEQFF	TGTGCCAGCAGTAGGGGCGGGGGCAGGGGCTCCTACAATGAGCAGTTCTTC
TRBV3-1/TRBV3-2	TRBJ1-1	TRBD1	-	CASSQDPARGGNTEAFF	TGTGCCAGCAGCCAAGATCCGGCCAGGGGGGGGAACACTGAAGCTTTCTTT
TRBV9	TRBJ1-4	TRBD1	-	CASSDVGQGNEKLFF	TGTGCCAGCAGCGACGTGGGACAGGGAAATGAAAAACTGTTTTTT
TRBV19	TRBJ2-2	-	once	CASSVGGGELFF	TGTGCCAGTAGTGTAGGGGGCGGGGAGCTGTTTTTT
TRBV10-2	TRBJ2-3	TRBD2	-	CASSGTSGGWDTQYF	TGCGCCAGCAGTGGGACTAGCGGGGGTTGGGATACGCAGTATTTT
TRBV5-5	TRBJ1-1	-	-	CASSLQPQYTEAFF	TGTGCCAGCAGCTTGCAGCCACAGTACACTGAAGCTTTCTTT
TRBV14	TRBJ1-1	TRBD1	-	CASSQASGQGEAEAFF	TGTGCCAGCAGCCAAGCATCGGGACAGGGTGAGGCTGAAGCTTTCTTT
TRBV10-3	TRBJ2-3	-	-	CAISGRITDTQYF	TGTGCCATCAGTGGACGTATCACAGATACGCAGTATTTT
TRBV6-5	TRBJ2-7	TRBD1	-	CASRGGHLYEQYF	TGTGCCAGCAGAGGGGGCCACCTCTACGAGCAGTACTTC
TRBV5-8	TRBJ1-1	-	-	CASSLLRQPEAFF	TGTGCCAGCAGCTTGTTGAGACAGCCTGAAGCTTTCTTT
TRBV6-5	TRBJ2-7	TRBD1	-	CASSYSGQDTIYEQYF	TGTGCCAGCAGTTATTCCGGACAGGACACTATTTACGAGCAGTACTTC
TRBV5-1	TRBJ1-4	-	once	CASSPTGPGNEKLFF	TGCGCCAGCAGCCCTACAGGTCCGGGGAATGAAAAACTGTTTTTT
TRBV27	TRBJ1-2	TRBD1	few	CASSFRDRVNGYTF	TGTGCCAGCAGTTTCCGGGACAGGGTTAATGGCTACACCTTC
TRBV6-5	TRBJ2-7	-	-	CASSYSLSAYEQYF	TGTGCCAGCAGTTACTCCCTTTCCGCTTACGAGCAGTACTTC
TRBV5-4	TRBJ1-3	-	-	CASTLRPGNWLTGNTIYF	TGTGCCAGCACCCTCCGGCCAGGGAATTGGTTGACTGGAAACACCATATATTTT
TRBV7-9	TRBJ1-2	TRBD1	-	CASSPGGAQGAGYTF	TGTGCCAGCAGCCCAGGGGGGGCGCAGGGTGCCGGCTACACCTTC
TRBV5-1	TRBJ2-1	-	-	CASSLGRSSYNEQFF	TGCGCCAGCAGTCTGGGACGGAGCTCCTACAATGAGCAGTTCTTC
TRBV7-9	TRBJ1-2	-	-	CASSLETETNYGYTF	TGTGCCAGCAGCTTGGAGACAGAAACTAACTATGGCTACACCTTC
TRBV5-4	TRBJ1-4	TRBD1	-	CASSLDRGDEKLFF	TGTGCCAGCAGCCTAGACAGGGGGGATGAAAAACTGTTTTTT